Listed below are T cell receptor beta chains from one sample, sequenced in a study of blood T cell repertoires in COVID-19. Sequencing was performed with immunoSEQ multiplex PCR; in TCRdb, only in-frame clones are kept and a portion is missing. In the table there are some 150,000 clones, about 86% of which are singletons. Sequencing used peripheral blood. These receptors were taken from a woman between 55 and 75 years old with COVID-19, enrolled during active disease. Both conserved end residues are trimmed from each CDR3. The D gene is left open where the match is weak.

>TRBJ1-6|TRBV7-8|NA
ASSLAGGGHSPLH
>TRBJ2-7|TRBV6-5|NA
ASTGSLYPEQY
>TRBJ2-5|TRBV7-2|NA
ASSLGRSLGTQY
>TRBJ2-1|TRBV19|TRBD2
ASHRGGSGRNEQF
>TRBJ2-7|TRBV5-1|NA
ASSLEAPYEQY
>TRBJ1-2|TRBV11-3|NA
ASSLAGDGYT
>TRBJ1-2|TRBV5-1|TRBD1
ASSTSGTGGYGYT
>TRBJ2-7|TRBV11-2|NA
ASSLARSANEQY
>TRBJ2-3|TRBV7-2|NA
ASSPYTDTQY
>TRBJ1-6|TRBV10-3|NA
ATATGGSPLH
>TRBJ2-1|TRBV5-4|NA
ASSWGHPGAYNEQF
>TRBJ1-1|TRBV27|TRBD1
ASSSSDRRTEAF
>TRBJ1-2|TRBV5-1|NA
ASSLAYQGLGYT
>TRBJ2-1|TRBV5-6|TRBD2
ASSYNPTSGRSPYNEQF
>TRBJ2-1|TRBV9|TRBD2
ASSVGSGITGNEQF
>TRBJ2-5|TRBV7-9|TRBD1
ASSPGTGYQETQY